This TCR beta chain was identified during a study of shared clonotypes between healthy human individuals. Study background: Each donor's CD4 naive and CD4 memory cells filled three plates apiece, CD8 naive two, and CD8 memory one.

Naive CD8 cells comprised CD45RO-negative, CCR7-positively selected cells, excluding terminally differentiated effector memory CD45RA+ cells. Recent vaccinations or acute infections were absent in the healthy HIV-negative adult donors. The germline V gene has CDR1 LGHNA and CDR2 YSLEER. The CDR3 contains 16 residues. V dropped 0 bases and J dropped 1 base, with 11 bases sitting between them. Overall study results and limits: Sequencing depth was expected to affect clonotype sharing among donors. Non-shared clonotypes displayed generation probabilities falling below those of clonotypes present in all four donors.

To note about this clone: Its antigen is not known.

The assay was immunoSEQ multiplex PCR, and TCRdb's table has in-frame clones only and misses some. The data hold around 2,000,000 clones, with 93% observed a single time. This chain links TRBV4-3 with TRBJ2-3; D is perhaps TRBD1 (5 bases). The material sequenced was naive CD8+ T cells from PBMCs. This sequence originates from a man aged 18 to 29 in good health. Some clones in this sample may be carry-over from other donors' samples. This CDR3 reads CASSQDQGAGTDTQYF. The CDR3 DNA follows: TGCGCCAGCAGCCAAGATCAAGGGGCAGGCACAGATACGCAGTATTTT.